A single sample gave rise to the 4 T cell receptor beta chains below, sequenced in a study of T-cell memory formation after mild COVID-19. TCRdb reprocessed the 5' RACE reads via MiXCR and lists one record per CDR3 protein. The data hold hundreds of thousands of distinct CDR3 sequences, with about 20% observed a single time. Sequenced sample: PBMCs or a T cell subset sorted from them (not recorded which). Receptors were obtained from an adult woman who had mild COVID-19 (a few samples of this study predate the infection). Cell type and time point are not known.

This clonotype was picked up a small number of times. The V gene is TRBV7-8, the J gene TRBJ2-3; 12 bases are a match to TRBD2. The CDR3 spans 16 residues. Trimming at V came to 5 bases and at J to 7 bases, leaving 10 bases not matched to a gene. CDR1 and CDR2 (germline): SGHVS, FQNEAQ. CDR3 sequence reads: CASSAILAGGPNTQYF. DNA of the CDR3: TGTGCCAGCAGCGCCATCCTAGCGGGAGGGCCCAATACGCAGTATTTT.

This clonotype appeared a few times. The chain has TRBV20-1 and TRBJ1-5; 8 bases line up with TRBD1. V gave up 3 bases and J gave up 6 bases; unmatched junction bases: 10. Per germline, CDR1 DFQATT and CDR2 SNEGSKA (reference sequence). This CDR3 region has 15 residues. In DNA, the CDR3 is TGCAGTGCTAGTCTATCCAGGGGGCTTTCTCAGCCCCAGCATTTT. It is translated as CSASLSRGLSQPQHF.

This clonotype was seen ten or more times. The chain joins TRBV5-1 to TRBJ2-1, with 13 nucleotides matching TRBD2. The CDR3 loop spans 18 amino acids. Germline values: CDR1 SGHRS, CDR2 YFSETQ. J gave up 4 bases and V 0 bases, and 7 bases lay outside the gene matches. The CDR3 coding sequence is TGCGCCAGCAGCTTGGCCTATCCGGGACTAGCGGGGTACAATGAGCAGTTCTTC. Amino acids: CASSLAYPGLAGYNEQFF.

The J gene is TRBJ2-3, the V gene TRBV5-1; no clear D. V was cut by 5 bases and J by 2 bases, with 15 bases left in between. Germline CDR1 reads SGHRS; CDR2 reads YFSETQ. The CDR3 totals 15 residues. In DNA, the CDR3 is TGCGCCAGCAGTAAAATTGAGGTCTCCACAGATACGCAGTATTTT. Residues: CASSKIEVSTDTQYF.